Below are 7 T cell receptor beta chains sequenced from a single sample in a study of cytomegalovirus exposure and HLA in healthy donors. The PCR employed 60 Vbeta primers together with 13 Jbeta primers. Assay: immunoSEQ multiplex PCR; the TCRdb copy retains only in-frame clones and omits some. The sample has 96,000 or so clones; the top ten hold 3% to 4%. Sequenced material: PBMCs. These receptors were taken from a woman in her twenties or thirties in good health and CMV-seronegative.

The gene calls are TRBV5-4 and TRBJ2-7; 10 bases are a match to TRBD1. V gave up 4 bases and J gave up 2 bases; unmatched junction bases: 6. Germline CDR1 reads SGHNT; CDR2 reads YYREEE (reference sequence). The CDR3 extends over 15 amino acids. The CDR3 coding sequence is TGTGCCAGCAGCCTGGGGACAGGGGTCCCCTACGAGCAGTACTTC. Translating it yields CASSLGTGVPYEQYF.

The rearrangement links TRBV18 to TRBJ1-2; no clear D gene. CDR1 is KGHSH, CDR2 LQKENI, per germline. V was pared by 3 bases and J by 4 bases, with 12 bases between. This CDR3 is 14 amino acids long. Here the CDR3 reads CASSPPGVPYGYTF. The CDR3 DNA reads TGTGCCAGCTCACCCCCGGGAGTCCCCTATGGCTACACCTTC.

This chain joins TRBV4-1 and TRBJ1-5, with TRBD1 matching 8 bases. V lost 2 bases to trimming and J lost 5 bases; unmatched junction nucleotides: 5. From germline, CDR1 is MGHRA and CDR2 YSYEKL. CDR3 length: 15 amino acids. The CDR3 loop is CASSQRQGRDQPQHF. The CDR3 nucleotides read TGCGCCAGCAGCCAACGACAGGGGCGAGATCAGCCCCAGCATTTT.

The gene calls are TRBV6-6 and TRBJ1-1, with a weak D call TRBD1 (5 bases). In germline, CDR1 is MNHNY, CDR2 SVGAGI (reference sequence). V was pared by 4 bases and J by 0 bases, with 9 bases between. This CDR3 has 14 residues. CDR3 DNA sequence: TGTGCCAGCAGTTTCCAGGGCATGAACACTGAAGCTTTCTTT. It is translated as CASSFQGMNTEAFF.

The chain is built from TRBV6-5 and TRBJ2-1; D not resolved. CDR1 is MNHEY, CDR2 SVGAGI, per germline. The CDR3 consists of 11 residues. V lost 6 bases to trimming and J lost 10 bases, with 10 bases between them. The CDR3 nucleotides are TGTGCCAGCAGATACGCCCGGGAGCAGTTCTTC. It specifies CASRYAREQFF.

The chain couples TRBV7-6 to TRBJ2-1, with D possibly TRBD1 on 5 matching bases. The V and J ends lost 3 bases and 10 bases respectively, with 10 bases between them. This CDR3 has 12 amino acids. CDR1 is SGHVS and CDR2 is FNYEAQ in the germline V gene. The DNA for the CDR3 is TGTGCCAGCAGCTTGCCCCAGGGAGAGCAGTTCTTC. Its protein product is CASSLPQGEQFF.

The chain has TRBV5-4 and TRBJ2-7; TRBD1 agrees at 7 bases. V shed 4 bases, J shed 7 bases, and the junction held 8 bases outside the gene matches. This CDR3 is built from 13 residues. Germline CDR1 reads SGHNT; CDR2 reads YYREEE (reference sequence). CDR3 loop: CASSRQGFIEQYF. As DNA, the CDR3 is TGTGCCAGCAGCAGACAGGGTTTTATAGAGCAGTACTTC.